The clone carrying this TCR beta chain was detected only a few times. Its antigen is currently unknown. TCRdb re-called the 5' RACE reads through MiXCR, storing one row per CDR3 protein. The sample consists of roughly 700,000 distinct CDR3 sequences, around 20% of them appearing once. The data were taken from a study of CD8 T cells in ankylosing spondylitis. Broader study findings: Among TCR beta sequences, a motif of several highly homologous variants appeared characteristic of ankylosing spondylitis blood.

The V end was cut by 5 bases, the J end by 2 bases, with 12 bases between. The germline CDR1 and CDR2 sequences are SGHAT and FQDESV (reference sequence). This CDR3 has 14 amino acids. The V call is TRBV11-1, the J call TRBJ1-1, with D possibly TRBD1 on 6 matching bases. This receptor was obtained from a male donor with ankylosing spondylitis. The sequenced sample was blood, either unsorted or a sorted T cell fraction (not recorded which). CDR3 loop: CASSIQGYNTEAFF. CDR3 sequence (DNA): TGTGCCAGCAGCATTCAGGGGTACAACACTGAAGCTTTCTTT. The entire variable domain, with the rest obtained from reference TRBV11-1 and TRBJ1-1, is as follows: EAEVAQSPRYKITEKSQAVAFWCDPISGHATLYWYRQILGQGPELLVQFQDESVVDDSQLPKDRFSAERLKGVDSTLKIQPAELGDSAMYLCASSIQGYNTEAFFGQGTRLTVV.